One TCR beta chain is described in this entry. Its specificity is not known. The CDR3 runs 15 residues. Germline values: CDR1 LNHDA, CDR2 SQIVND (reference sequence). V was pared by 10 bases and J by 4 bases, with 22 bases between. The data were produced by immunoSEQ multiplex PCR, yet TCRdb's version contains in-frame clones alone and is incomplete. The sample consists of tens of thousands of clones, under 95% of them appearing once. The sample originates from a study of OX40 agonist ivuxolimab in advanced cancers. Study results and caveats: Clonal expansion from baseline to week 6 occurred in both CD4+ and CD8+ T cells. Determination of antigen specificity was not performed for the expanded peripheral T cells.

The receptor's source is an adult with an advanced solid tumor such as melanoma, head and neck, liver or kidney cancer. Sequencing was performed on CD4+ or CD8+ T cells sorted from blood, taken in a trial of the OX40 agonist ivuxolimab. The rearrangement links TRBV19 to TRBJ1-2; weak D call: TRBD1 (5 bases). The DNA for the CDR3 is TGTGCCACCTCACCCAGCGGGGGGAACCCCTATGGCTACACCTTC. Translation: CATSPSGGNPYGYTF.